Listed below are T cell receptor beta chains from one sample, sequenced in a study of blood T cell repertoires in COVID-19. Profiling relied on immunoSEQ multiplex PCR, and the TCRdb table lists in-frame clones only, not all of them. The sample shows over 350,000 clones, nearly 90% of them seen only once. Sequenced sample: PBMCs or T cells enriched from blood (not recorded which). The source is a woman aged 18-30 years with acute COVID-19. CDR3s include the opening cysteine and the closing phenylalanine or tryptophan. Fields, in order: D gene, clone size, CDR3 length, J gene, V gene, CDR3 protein, CDR3 DNA. D genes are given only for firm matches. The size field is filled for only some rows; it gives once, few, many or a size class.

D gene: NA; clone size: NA; CDR3 length: 16; J gene: TRBJ1-5; V gene: TRBV18; CDR3 protein: CASSPSDSDSNQPQHF; CDR3 DNA: TGTGCCAGCTCACCGTCGGACAGCGATAGCAATCAGCCCCAGCATTTT
D gene: TRBD1; clone size: NA; CDR3 length: 16; J gene: TRBJ2-7; V gene: TRBV5-1; CDR3 protein: CASSLNEGDRGYEQYF; CDR3 DNA: TGCGCCAGCAGCTTGAACGAGGGGGACAGGGGCTACGAGCAGTACTTC
D gene: TRBD2; clone size: NA; CDR3 length: 16; J gene: TRBJ2-3; V gene: TRBV9; CDR3 protein: CASSALAGGNLDTQYF; CDR3 DNA: TGTGCCAGCAGCGCGCTAGCGGGGGGGAATCTAGATACGCAGTATTTT
D gene: NA; clone size: NA; CDR3 length: 16; J gene: TRBJ2-2; V gene: TRBV3-1/TRBV3-2; CDR3 protein: CASSQDIAPNTGELFF; CDR3 DNA: TGTGCCAGCAGCCAAGATATAGCACCGAACACCGGGGAGCTGTTTTTT
D gene: NA; clone size: few; CDR3 length: 14; J gene: TRBJ1-3; V gene: TRBV7-2; CDR3 protein: CASSFSTAGNTIYF; CDR3 DNA: TGTGCCAGCAGCTTTTCGACAGCTGGAAACACCATATATTTT
D gene: TRBD1; clone size: NA; CDR3 length: 14; J gene: TRBJ2-7; V gene: TRBV27; CDR3 protein: CASGPDRPLYEQYF; CDR3 DNA: TGTGCCAGTGGACCGGACAGGCCCCTGTACGAGCAGTACTTC
D gene: TRBD1; clone size: NA; CDR3 length: 14; J gene: TRBJ2-7; V gene: TRBV7-9; CDR3 protein: CASSSGQDTYEQYF; CDR3 DNA: TGTGCCAGCAGCTCGGGACAGGACACCTACGAGCAGTACTTC
D gene: NA; clone size: NA; CDR3 length: 14; J gene: TRBJ2-7; V gene: TRBV27; CDR3 protein: CASRGQGFTYEQYF; CDR3 DNA: TGTGCCAGCAGGGGGCAGGGATTCACCTACGAGCAGTACTTC
D gene: NA; clone size: NA; CDR3 length: 18; J gene: TRBJ2-6; V gene: TRBV28; CDR3 protein: CASQGFLISSSGANVLTF; CDR3 DNA: TGTGCCAGCCAGGGATTCCTGATCTCGAGCTCTGGGGCCAACGTCCTGACTTTC
D gene: TRBD1; clone size: NA; CDR3 length: 16; J gene: TRBJ2-7; V gene: TRBV10-3; CDR3 protein: CAISESGRTGIYEQYF; CDR3 DNA: TGTGCCATCAGTGAGTCGGGTAGGACAGGGATCTACGAGCAGTACTTC
D gene: TRBD1; clone size: NA; CDR3 length: 14; J gene: TRBJ2-7; V gene: TRBV7-2; CDR3 protein: CASSLGQGAGEQYF; CDR3 DNA: TGTGCCAGCAGCTTAGGACAGGGGGCCGGAGAGCAGTACTTC
D gene: TRBD1; clone size: NA; CDR3 length: 19; J gene: TRBJ2-3; V gene: TRBV7-3; CDR3 protein: CASSLTLGDSSRSTDTQYF; CDR3 DNA: TGTGCCAGCAGCTTAACGTTGGGGGACAGTTCCAGATCCACAGATACGCAGTATTTT
D gene: TRBD2; clone size: NA; CDR3 length: 15; J gene: TRBJ2-1; V gene: TRBV5-8; CDR3 protein: CASSAGLAGFHEQFF; CDR3 DNA: TGTGCCAGCAGCGCGGGACTAGCAGGCTTCCATGAGCAGTTCTTC
D gene: TRBD2; clone size: NA; CDR3 length: 16; J gene: TRBJ2-2; V gene: TRBV18; CDR3 protein: CASSPVAGGNTGELFF; CDR3 DNA: TGTGCCAGCTCACCAGTTGCGGGAGGTAACACCGGGGAGCTGTTTTTT
D gene: TRBD1; clone size: NA; CDR3 length: 14; J gene: TRBJ2-7; V gene: TRBV14; CDR3 protein: CASSPRTGPYEQYF; CDR3 DNA: TGTGCCAGCAGCCCCCGGACAGGGCCCTACGAGCAGTACTTC
D gene: NA; clone size: once; CDR3 length: 16; J gene: TRBJ1-2; V gene: TRBV21-1; CDR3 protein: CASSRYGTGFDYGYTF; CDR3 DNA: TGTGCCAGCAGCAGATACGGGACAGGGTTTGACTATGGCTACACCTTC
D gene: NA; clone size: NA; CDR3 length: 13; J gene: TRBJ1-2; V gene: TRBV24-1; CDR3 protein: CATSRTENYGYTF; CDR3 DNA: TGTGCCACCAGTCGGACAGAGAACTATGGCTACACCTTC
D gene: NA; clone size: few; CDR3 length: 16; J gene: TRBJ1-5; V gene: TRBV4-2; CDR3 protein: CASSHRRRGGNQPQHF; CDR3 DNA: TGTGCCAGCAGCCACCGAAGGCGAGGAGGCAATCAGCCCCAGCATTTT
D gene: TRBD1; clone size: NA; CDR3 length: 15; J gene: TRBJ1-6; V gene: TRBV3-1/TRBV3-2; CDR3 protein: CASSLYRGTNSPLHF; CDR3 DNA: TGTGCCAGCAGCCTATACAGGGGGACGAATTCACCCCTCCACTTT
D gene: NA; clone size: NA; CDR3 length: 13; J gene: TRBJ1-1; V gene: TRBV15; CDR3 protein: CATSRDQGTEAFF; CDR3 DNA: TGTGCCACCAGCAGAGATCAGGGGACTGAAGCTTTCTTT
D gene: TRBD1; clone size: NA; CDR3 length: 14; J gene: TRBJ1-6; V gene: TRBV18; CDR3 protein: CASSLGQRNSPLHF; CDR3 DNA: TGTGCCAGCTCGCTGGGACAGAGGAATTCACCCCTCCACTTT
D gene: NA; clone size: NA; CDR3 length: 17; J gene: TRBJ2-3; V gene: TRBV28; CDR3 protein: CASSPTGSRETSDTQYF; CDR3 DNA: TGTGCCAGCAGTCCAACCGGCTCTAGGGAGACATCAGATACGCAGTATTTT
D gene: TRBD2; clone size: NA; CDR3 length: 16; J gene: TRBJ2-2; V gene: TRBV3-1/TRBV3-2; CDR3 protein: CASSQGLAGSTGELFF; CDR3 DNA: TGTGCCAGCAGCCAAGGACTAGCAGGAAGCACCGGGGAGCTGTTTTTT
D gene: TRBD2; clone size: NA; CDR3 length: 19; J gene: TRBJ2-1; V gene: TRBV7-9; CDR3 protein: CASSLRAVPIAGVRNEQFF; CDR3 DNA: TGTGCCAGCAGCTTAAGGGCAGTCCCTATTGCGGGAGTACGAAATGAGCAGTTCTTC
D gene: TRBD1; clone size: NA; CDR3 length: 16; J gene: TRBJ1-1; V gene: TRBV4-1; CDR3 protein: CASSQVAGGMNTEAFF; CDR3 DNA: TGCGCCAGCAGCCAAGTGGCAGGGGGCATGAACACTGAAGCTTTCTTT
D gene: NA; clone size: few; CDR3 length: 16; J gene: TRBJ1-3; V gene: TRBV27; CDR3 protein: CASRRGGHSSGNTIYF; CDR3 DNA: TGTGCCAGCAGAAGGGGTGGCCATTCCTCTGGAAACACCATATATTTT
D gene: TRBD1; clone size: NA; CDR3 length: 15; J gene: TRBJ1-2; V gene: TRBV7-9; CDR3 protein: CASSFDRGAPYGYTF; CDR3 DNA: TGTGCCAGCAGCTTCGACAGGGGAGCGCCCTATGGCTACACCTTC
D gene: NA; clone size: NA; CDR3 length: 15; J gene: TRBJ1-1; V gene: TRBV10-1; CDR3 protein: CASSELAGGRGEAFF; CDR3 DNA: TGCGCCAGCAGTGAGTTGGCGGGGGGTCGTGGTGAAGCTTTCTTT
D gene: TRBD1; clone size: NA; CDR3 length: 15; J gene: TRBJ1-2; V gene: TRBV4-3; CDR3 protein: CASSQDRGQDYGYTF; CDR3 DNA: TGCGCCAGCAGCCAAGACAGGGGGCAGGACTATGGCTACACCTTC
D gene: NA; clone size: NA; CDR3 length: 14; J gene: TRBJ2-1; V gene: TRBV7-9; CDR3 protein: CASSLDPVYNEQFF; CDR3 DNA: TGTGCCAGCAGCTTAGACCCGGTCTACAATGAGCAGTTCTTC
D gene: NA; clone size: NA; CDR3 length: 14; J gene: TRBJ2-7; V gene: TRBV11-2; CDR3 protein: CASSLAGTTYEQYF; CDR3 DNA: TGTGCCAGCAGCTTAGCCGGGACAACCTACGAGCAGTACTTC
D gene: TRBD2; clone size: few; CDR3 length: 19; J gene: TRBJ2-2; V gene: TRBV19; CDR3 protein: CASSISLTSGAGNTGELFF; CDR3 DNA: TGTGCCAGTAGTATTTCCCTAACTAGCGGGGCGGGGAACACCGGGGAGCTGTTTTTT
D gene: NA; clone size: NA; CDR3 length: 12; J gene: TRBJ2-7; V gene: TRBV28; CDR3 protein: CASSGQTYEQYF; CDR3 DNA: TGTGCCAGCTCAGGCCAAACCTACGAGCAGTACTTC
D gene: TRBD1; clone size: once; CDR3 length: 14; J gene: TRBJ1-2; V gene: TRBV7-8; CDR3 protein: CASSLFDRDDGYTF; CDR3 DNA: TGTGCCAGCAGCTTGTTTGACAGGGACGATGGCTACACCTTC
D gene: TRBD2; clone size: NA; CDR3 length: 17; J gene: TRBJ2-1; V gene: TRBV4-3; CDR3 protein: CASSQATSGSSYNEQFF; CDR3 DNA: TGCGCCAGCAGCCAAGCGACTAGCGGGAGCTCCTACAATGAGCAGTTCTTC
D gene: NA; clone size: NA; CDR3 length: 16; J gene: TRBJ1-6; V gene: TRBV27; CDR3 protein: CASSPRFPGFNSPLHF; CDR3 DNA: TGTGCCAGCAGTCCCCGGTTTCCGGGGTTTAATTCACCCCTCCACTTT
D gene: NA; clone size: NA; CDR3 length: 14; J gene: TRBJ2-7; V gene: TRBV21-1; CDR3 protein: CASRPDRGAYEQYF; CDR3 DNA: TGTGCCAGCAGACCCGACAGGGGGGCCTACGAGCAGTACTTC
D gene: NA; clone size: NA; CDR3 length: 16; J gene: TRBJ1-5; V gene: TRBV18; CDR3 protein: CASSPSLGVRGQPQHF; CDR3 DNA: TGTGCCAGCTCACCGTCCCTCGGGGTACGGGGTCAGCCCCAGCATTTT
D gene: TRBD1; clone size: NA; CDR3 length: 16; J gene: TRBJ1-2; V gene: TRBV9; CDR3 protein: CASSVGNRGPYYGYTF; CDR3 DNA: TGTGCCAGCAGCGTAGGGAACAGGGGGCCCTACTATGGCTACACCTTC
D gene: TRBD2; clone size: NA; CDR3 length: 18; J gene: TRBJ2-7; V gene: TRBV6-2/TRBV6-3; CDR3 protein: CASSYSIIREGLTYEQYF; CDR3 DNA: TGTGCCAGCAGTTACTCGATAATTCGGGAGGGCCTAACCTACGAGCAGTACTTC
D gene: TRBD1; clone size: NA; CDR3 length: 13; J gene: TRBJ2-3; V gene: TRBV28; CDR3 protein: CASKTGARDTQYF; CDR3 DNA: TGTGCCAGCAAGACAGGGGCAAGGGATACGCAGTATTTT
D gene: NA; clone size: NA; CDR3 length: 13; J gene: TRBJ2-5; V gene: TRBV29-1; CDR3 protein: CSENRGLQETQYF; CDR3 DNA: TGCAGCGAGAATCGAGGTCTCCAAGAGACCCAGTACTTC
D gene: NA; clone size: NA; CDR3 length: 15; J gene: TRBJ1-5; V gene: TRBV29-1; CDR3 protein: CSVAGSGDANQPQHF; CDR3 DNA: TGCAGCGTTGCAGGTTCGGGGGATGCCAATCAGCCCCAGCATTTT
D gene: NA; clone size: once; CDR3 length: 14; J gene: TRBJ1-5; V gene: TRBV2; CDR3 protein: CASSPRGRNQPQHF; CDR3 DNA: TGTGCCAGCAGTCCCCGGGGGAGGAATCAGCCCCAGCATTTT
D gene: NA; clone size: NA; CDR3 length: 12; J gene: TRBJ2-1; V gene: TRBV2; CDR3 protein: CASTVSEGEQFF; CDR3 DNA: TGTGCCAGCACGGTCTCCGAGGGCGAGCAGTTCTTC
D gene: TRBD1; clone size: NA; CDR3 length: 13; J gene: TRBJ1-1; V gene: TRBV19; CDR3 protein: CASGPGGGTEAFF; CDR3 DNA: TGTGCCAGTGGTCCAGGGGGCGGCACTGAAGCTTTCTTT
D gene: TRBD2; clone size: NA; CDR3 length: 14; J gene: TRBJ2-3; V gene: TRBV24-1; CDR3 protein: CATSDLGGADTQYF; CDR3 DNA: TGTGCCACCAGTGATTTGGGGGGGGCAGATACGCAGTATTTT
D gene: NA; clone size: NA; CDR3 length: 16; J gene: TRBJ2-6; V gene: TRBV19; CDR3 protein: CASSYRGGSGANVLTF; CDR3 DNA: TGTGCCAGTAGTTACCGGGGAGGATCTGGGGCCAACGTCCTGACTTTC
D gene: TRBD1; clone size: NA; CDR3 length: 15; J gene: TRBJ2-7; V gene: TRBV24-1; CDR3 protein: CATSDLEGQSYEQYF; CDR3 DNA: TGTGCCACCAGTGATTTGGAGGGACAGAGCTACGAGCAGTACTTC
D gene: NA; clone size: NA; CDR3 length: 13; J gene: TRBJ1-2; V gene: TRBV2; CDR3 protein: CASTLDSIYGYTF; CDR3 DNA: TGTGCCAGCACCTTGGACAGTATATATGGCTACACCTTC
D gene: NA; clone size: NA; CDR3 length: 12; J gene: TRBJ2-1; V gene: TRBV12-5; CDR3 protein: CASGVSSGEQFF; CDR3 DNA: TGTGCTAGTGGTGTTTCCAGCGGTGAGCAGTTCTTC
D gene: TRBD1; clone size: NA; CDR3 length: 18; J gene: TRBJ1-1; V gene: TRBV30; CDR3 protein: CAWSVWQGVTLSKTEAFF; CDR3 DNA: TGTGCCTGGAGTGTATGGCAGGGGGTAACCTTGAGCAAAACTGAAGCTTTCTTT
D gene: TRBD1; clone size: NA; CDR3 length: 17; J gene: TRBJ1-1; V gene: TRBV12-5; CDR3 protein: CASGWGKQGAQDTEAFF; CDR3 DNA: TGTGCTAGTGGCTGGGGCAAACAGGGGGCGCAGGACACTGAAGCTTTCTTT
D gene: TRBD2; clone size: NA; CDR3 length: 15; J gene: TRBJ2-1; V gene: TRBV18; CDR3 protein: CASSPTSGTANEQFF; CDR3 DNA: TGTGCCAGCTCACCGACTAGCGGGACCGCGAATGAGCAGTTCTTC
D gene: TRBD2; clone size: NA; CDR3 length: 14; J gene: TRBJ2-7; V gene: TRBV29-1; CDR3 protein: CSVEDGRGVREQYF; CDR3 DNA: TGCAGCGTTGAAGATGGGAGGGGTGTACGGGAGCAGTACTTC